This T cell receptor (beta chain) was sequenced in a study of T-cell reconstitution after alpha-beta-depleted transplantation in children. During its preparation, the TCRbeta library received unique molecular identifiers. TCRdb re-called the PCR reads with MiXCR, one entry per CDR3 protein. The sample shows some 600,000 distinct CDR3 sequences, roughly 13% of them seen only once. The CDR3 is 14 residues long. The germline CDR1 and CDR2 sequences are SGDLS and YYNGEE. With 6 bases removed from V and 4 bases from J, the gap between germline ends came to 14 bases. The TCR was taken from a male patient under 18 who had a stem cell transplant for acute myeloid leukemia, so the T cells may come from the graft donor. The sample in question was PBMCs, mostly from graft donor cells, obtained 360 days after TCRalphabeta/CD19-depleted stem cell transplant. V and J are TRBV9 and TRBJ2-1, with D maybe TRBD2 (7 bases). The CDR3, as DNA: TGTGCCAGCACCGGGGGGACAAATTACAATGAGCAGTTCTTC. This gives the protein CASTGGTNYNEQFF.